One T cell receptor beta chain is described in this entry. The antigen this receptor binds is unknown. Per-base quality was not reported, and no clone a single base away is much larger than it. TCRbeta CDR3 regions were amplified from genomic DNA using the immunoSEQ Assay, a bias-controlled multiplex PCR. Per the original workflow: The number of nucleated cells in each sample was estimated from the amplification of reference gene primers within the assay. To quantify the absolute abundance of each unique TCRbeta CDR3 rearrangement, sequence reads were collapsed and filtered. For each sample, productive Simpson clonality was calculated as the square root of Simpson's diversity index across productive rearrangements. The table comes from immuneACCESS by way of TCRdb, which keeps in-frame sequences with V and J called. Part of the clones is missing from these tables; in studies checked, under half for an unresolved V gene and the rest for unknown reasons. Clonal size and the V and J genes are those of that table, whereas D and trimming came from the DNA. This sample has approximately 230,000 clones in its table, and roughly 79% of those were observed once. The leading ten clones occupy roughly 15% of the sample.

Participants in the prospective study were enrolled through a virtual design, were aged 18 to 89 years, and lived in 24 United States geographic areas. In the prospective study, participants were assigned to cohorts based on the clinical history participants reported in a screening survey and a study questionnaire. ImmuneRACE Cohort 3 recovered participants were defined by two consecutive negative NP/OP PCR tests, healthcare professional clearance, or symptom resolution. In the prospective study, mobile phlebotomists collected whole blood, serum and a nasopharyngeal or oropharyngeal swab from each participant. Prospective study participants could optionally give additional blood draws and questionnaires over an approximately 2-month period. Before DNA extraction, blood samples from the prospective study were shipped at room temperature or frozen. The source of the sample is a study of blood T cell repertoires in COVID-19 (dated by TCRdb to the early 2020s). For context, the study as a whole: Collaborator samples came from the United States, Italy and Spain and covered acute and convalescent phases of COVID-19. The prospective study material was composed of cDNA or gDNA derived from T cells, B-cell-depleted T cells, or PBMCs. The dataset comprised deeply sampled blood TCRbeta repertoires from subjects exposed to, actively infected with, or recovered from COVID-19. The repertoires were made available in a free public database intended to serve as a resource for research on the immune response to SARS-CoV-2. Samples came from the ongoing ImmuneRACE study (first 160 participants) plus 1,254 subjects from 6 global collaborators. Sample metadata almost always included a de-identified subject ID, COVID-19 status, age in years and sex. Where HLA class I and class II types were available, the types were taken from metadata supplied by the sample provider, not from assay-based typing. Study-wide conclusions, independent of this receptor: How much clinical and demographic metadata was included differed by source and by participant, and the metadata was provided uncurated.

Deletion took 4 bases off V and 5 bases off J, with a span of 9 bases between the germline ends. The CDR3 sequence holds 13 residues, the cysteine and phenylalanine included. The entry retains the CDR3 DNA only, 39 bases that are in frame from base 1. The germline V gene gives CDR1 as SGHDN and CDR2 as FVKESK. The rearrangement joined TRBV14 to TRBJ2-1, with the D gene uncertain. The source of this sequence is a man aged 35 to 55 who had recovered from COVID-19. What was sequenced was PBMCs or T cells enriched from blood (not recorded which). CDR3 sequence: CASSLLRNNEQFF. At the DNA level, the sequence is TGTGCCAGCAGCCTCCTACGCAACAATGAGCAGTTCTTC.